The 18 T cell receptor beta chains given below trace back to one sample, sequenced in a study of CD8+ T cells in alopecia areata. Extracted from the samples, RNA was reverse transcribed into cDNA to serve as the sequencing template. Generated by immunoSEQ multiplex PCR, the TCRdb table keeps only in-frame clones and is missing some. The sample lists about 34,000 clones, roughly 50% occurring once. The sequencing sample was made of NKG2D-high CD8+ T cells sorted from blood. These receptor sequences come from a human donor with alopecia areata.

This clone has a single count. This chain links TRBV28 with TRBJ2-5, with 7 bases identical to TRBD1. This CDR3 contains 18 residues. CDR1 is MDHEN, CDR2 SYDVKM, per germline. The junction had 19 bases not matched to a gene; V was cut back by 4 bases and J by 5 bases. CDR3 residues: CASSSFVKGAKGAETQYF. The CDR3 coding sequence is TGTGCCAGCAGTTCTTTTGTTAAGGGGGCAAAAGGCGCGGAGACCCAGTACTTC. Together with reference TRBV28 and TRBJ2-5, the CDR3 gives the full variable domain: DVKVTQSSRYLVKRTGEKVFLECVQDMDHENMFWYRQDPGLGLRLIYFSYDVKMKEKGDIPEGYSVSREKKERFSLILESASTNQTSMYLCASSSFVKGAKGAETQYFGPGTRLLVL.

This chain uses TRBV14 with TRBJ2-4; 7 bases line up with TRBD1. The germline V gene has CDR1 SGHDN and CDR2 FVKESK. The CDR3 totals 14 residues. The V and J ends lost 4 bases and 6 bases, in that order; junction bases with no gene match: 6. Written as DNA, the CDR3 is TGTGCCAGCAGCCCTCAGGACAGGACAAACATTCAGTACTTC. As protein: CASSPQDRTNIQYF.

The CDR3 DNA is TGTGCCAGCAGCTTAGGGGGACTAGCGGGGACCTACAATGAGCAGTTCTTC. Amino acid sequence: CASSLGGLAGTYNEQFF. The V gene is TRBV7-3, the J gene TRBJ2-1, with 13 bases matching TRBD2. Losses at the gene ends were 2 bases for V and 2 bases for J; bases not matched to a gene: 3. Per the germline V gene, CDR1 is SGHTA and CDR2 is FQGTGA. This CDR3 is 17 amino acids long.

V is TRBV7-7 and J is TRBJ1-3; D unclear. V was cut by 1 base and J by 2 bases, with 9 bases left in between. The germline gives CDR1 SSHAT, CDR2 FNYEAQ (reference sequence). The CDR3 is made up of 15 amino acids. This chain's CDR3 is CASSLGPDPGNTIYF. The CDR3, as DNA: TGTGCCAGCAGCTTAGGGCCAGATCCTGGAAACACCATATATTTT.

This clone was counted between two and nine times. The genes are TRBV10-3 and TRBJ2-7, with 8 nucleotides matching TRBD1. The CDR3 contains 13 residues. The J segment lost 5 bases and the V segment lost 6 bases, leaving 6 bases of the junction unmatched. Germline CDR1 reads ENHRY; CDR2 reads SYGVKD. The DNA of the CDR3 is TGTGCCATCAGCCGGACAGGGCTAGACGAGCAGTACTTC. It encodes CAISRTGLDEQYF.

The V and J genes are TRBV5-1 and TRBJ2-2; 9 positions match TRBD2. Germline V gives CDR1 SGHRS, CDR2 YFSETQ. The V segment lost 0 bases and the J segment 6 bases; nucleotides outside the gene matches: 9. This CDR3 is built from 17 residues. CDR3 amino acids: CASSLARSGGHAGELFF. In DNA, the CDR3 is TGCGCCAGCAGCTTGGCACGGAGCGGGGGGCACGCCGGGGAGCTGTTTTTT.

V gene TRBV4-1 combines with J gene TRBJ2-1; D is possibly TRBD1 or TRBD2 (5 bases each). This CDR3 has 15 amino acids. Trimming pared 3 bases from V and 6 bases from J, leaving 15 bases between. Germline CDR1 and CDR2: MGHRA and YSYEKL. CDR3 coding DNA: TGCGCCAGCAGCCAGGGAACGGGGACCGGCAATGAGCAGTTCTTC. This gives the protein CASSQGTGTGNEQFF.

The CDR3 reads CASSFRNQPQHF. CDR3 coding DNA: TGTGCCAGCAGTTTCAGAAATCAGCCCCAGCATTTT. The chain couples TRBV27 to TRBJ1-5; D is unresolved. Trimming cost V 3 bases and J 4 bases, with 4 bases left between them. The germline V gene encodes CDR1 MNHEY and CDR2 SMNVEV (reference sequence). The CDR3 has 12 residues.

The chain combines TRBV2 with TRBJ2-5; TRBD2 matches at 7 bases. The length of the CDR3 is 15 residues. CDR1 and CDR2 from the germline V gene are SNHLY and FYNNEI. The V segment lost 6 bases and the J segment 4 bases; nucleotides outside the gene matches: 11. The chain's CDR3 is CASRAPGLTRETQYF. The CDR3 DNA reads as TGTGCCAGCAGGGCCCCGGGACTAACACGAGAGACCCAGTACTTC. Full variable domain (missing parts from reference TRBV2 and TRBJ2-5): EPEVTQTPSHQVTQMGQEVILRCVPISNHLYFYWYRQILGQKVEFLVSFYNNEISEKSEIFDDQFSVERPDGSNFTLKIRSTKLEDSAMYFCASRAPGLTRETQYFGPGTRLLVL.

The chain couples TRBV4-2 to TRBJ2-1; maybe TRBD2 (6 bases). The length of the CDR3 is 19 residues. V was trimmed by 3 bases and J by 4 bases, leaving 25 bases between them. The V gene's germline CDR1 is LGHNA and CDR2 YNFKEQ. The CDR3 coding sequence is TGTGCCAGCAGCCATCTAAGGGCTAGCGCGACGCGAAAATACAATGAGCAGTTCTTC. It translates to CASSHLRASATRKYNEQFF.

This rearrangement joins TRBV7-9 to TRBJ2-3, with D perhaps TRBD2 (5 bases). This CDR3 has 13 amino acids. Trimming removed 8 bases from V and 1 base from J, with 10 bases in between. The V gene's germline CDR1 is SEHNR and CDR2 FQNEAQ (reference sequence). The CDR3 here is CASASLGTDTQYF. CDR3 nucleotides: TGTGCCAGCGCTAGCCTGGGCACAGATACGCAGTATTTT.

The sample holds a few counts of this clone. This sequence joins TRBV29-1 and TRBJ2-1; D remains unclear. In germline, CDR1 is SQVTM, CDR2 ANQGSEA. The V gene lost 0 bases and the J gene lost 0 bases, with 12 bases spanning the gap. The CDR3 has 16 residues. The CDR3 reads CSVEDRAPSSYNEQFF. The CDR3 region has the DNA TGCAGCGTTGAAGATCGCGCTCCCAGCTCCTACAATGAGCAGTTCTTC.

This clone turned up a few times. The chain recombines TRBV7-9 with TRBJ2-7; 7 bases agree with TRBD1. The trim removed 1 base at V and 3 bases at J, leaving 6 bases unmatched. Germline V gene lookup returns CDR1 SEHNR and CDR2 FQNEAQ (reference sequence). This CDR3 has 15 amino acids. CDR3 sequence (DNA): TGTGCCAGCAGCTTAGGCCCGGACAGGCACTACGAGCAGTACTTC. Translating it yields CASSLGPDRHYEQYF.

This clone appeared once. The chain links TRBV10-2 to TRBJ2-5; D remains unclear. Germline CDR1 and CDR2: WSHSY and SAAADI. Trimming left V 3 bases short and J 4 bases short, with 18 bases between. This CDR3 spans 16 amino acids. The CDR3 DNA reads TGCGCCAGCAGTGAAGTGAGAAGCTCGAGAGGAGAGACCCAGTACTTC. Translating it yields CASSEVRSSRGETQYF.

The CDR3 loop is CASSIKKNTEAFF. The CDR3 DNA reads TGTGCCAGTAGTATAAAAAAAAACACTGAAGCTTTCTTT. This chain uses TRBV19 with TRBJ1-1; the D is unclear. The ends were cut back, 2 bases at V and 2 bases at J, with 6 bases in the middle. Germline V gene data show CDR1 as LNHDA and CDR2 as SQIVND (reference sequence). There are 13 residues in the CDR3.

The chain joins TRBV9 to TRBJ2-1; TRBD2 might be the D (5 bases). Germline loops: CDR1 SGDLS, CDR2 YYNGEE. With 3 bases removed from V and 6 bases from J, the gap between germline ends came to 13 bases. The CDR3 runs to 14 residues. Here the CDR3 DNA reads TGTGCCAGCAGCGGACACCGGGGTTTCAATGAGCAGTTCTTC. This translates into CASSGHRGFNEQFF.

The chain couples TRBV10-2 to TRBJ2-7, with D perhaps matching TRBD2 (5 bases). V was shortened by 1 base and J by 2 bases, with 9 bases between the two germline ends. Germline V lookup: CDR1 WSHSY, CDR2 SAAADI. This CDR3 spans 14 amino acids. The CDR3 nucleotides are TGCGCCAGCAGTGAGTTCCGGGGTACCTACGAGCAGTACTTC. Translated: CASSEFRGTYEQYF.

The chain combines TRBV27 with TRBJ2-7, with TRBD1 matching 8 bases. Per the germline V gene, CDR1 is MNHEY and CDR2 is SMNVEV (reference sequence). The trim removed 3 bases at V and 3 bases at J, leaving 10 bases unmatched. The CDR3 contains 16 residues. The CDR3 here is CASSFQPSDRDYEQYF. The CDR3 DNA is TGTGCCAGCAGTTTCCAACCTTCGGACAGGGACTACGAGCAGTACTTC.